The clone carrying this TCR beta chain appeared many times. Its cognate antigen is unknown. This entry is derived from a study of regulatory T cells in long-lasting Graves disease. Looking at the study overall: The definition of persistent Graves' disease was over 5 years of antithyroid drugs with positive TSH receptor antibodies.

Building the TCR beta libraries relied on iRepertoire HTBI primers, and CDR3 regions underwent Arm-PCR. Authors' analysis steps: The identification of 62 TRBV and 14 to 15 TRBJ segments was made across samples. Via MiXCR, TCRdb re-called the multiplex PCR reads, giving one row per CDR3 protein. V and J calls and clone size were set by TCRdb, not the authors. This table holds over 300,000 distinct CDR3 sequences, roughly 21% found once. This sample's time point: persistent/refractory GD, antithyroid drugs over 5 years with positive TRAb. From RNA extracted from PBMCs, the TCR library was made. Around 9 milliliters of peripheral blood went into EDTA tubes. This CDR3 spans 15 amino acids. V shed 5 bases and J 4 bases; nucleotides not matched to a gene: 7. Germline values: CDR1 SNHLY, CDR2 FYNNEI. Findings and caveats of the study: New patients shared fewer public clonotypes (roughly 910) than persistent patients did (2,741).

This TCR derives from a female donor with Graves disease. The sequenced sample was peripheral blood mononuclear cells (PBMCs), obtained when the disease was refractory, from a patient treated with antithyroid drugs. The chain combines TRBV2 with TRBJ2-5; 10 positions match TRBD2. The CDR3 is CASSLAGLATETQYF. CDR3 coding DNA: TGTGCCAGCAGTCTCGCGGGACTAGCGACAGAGACCCAGTACTTC.